This TCR beta chain was recovered during a study of blood T cell repertoires in COVID-19. About the study: Sources were T cells, B-cell-depleted T cells, or PBMCs; the material itself was cDNA or gDNA.

The CDR3 contains 14 residues. V shed 7 bases and J 0 bases; nucleotides not matched to a gene: 6. Per the germline V gene, CDR1 is SNHLY and CDR2 is FYNNEI. This clone was recorded only once. Authors' data handling: The authors estimated nucleated cell counts from reference gene primer amplification. Data came from immunoSEQ multiplex PCR; TCRdb stores just in-frame clones and leaves some out. V, J and clone size are those of that table, while D and trimming were read from the DNA. The table has 35,000 to 50,000 clones, more than 70% seen once. This clonotype was obtained from a man aged 55 to 69 with acute or convalescent COVID-19. The gene calls are TRBV2 and TRBJ2-7, with TRBD2 matching over 7 bases. Sequencing was done on a sample of peripheral blood. The DNA of the CDR3 is TGTGCCAGCATGGGGCTAGCGGCCTCCTACGAGCAGTACTTC. Translated, it gives CASMGLAASYEQYF. Using reference TRBV2 and TRBJ2-7 for the parts outside the CDR3, the full variable domain is EPEVTQTPSHQVTQMGQEVILRCVPISNHLYFYWYRQILGQKVEFLVSFYNNEISEKSEIFDDQFSVERPDGSNFTLKIRSTKLEDSAMYFCASMGLAASYEQYFGPGTRLTVT.